This TCR beta chain came from a study of lung T cells in sarcoidosis with Löfgren's syndrome (dated by TCRdb to about 2017). About the study as a whole: Sarcoidosis was described as a granulomatous, mainly pulmonary disease marked by CD4+ T cell accumulation in bronchoalveolar lavage fluid. The repertoire analyses concentrated on Lofgren's syndrome patients.

Overall results and qualifications from the work: In alphabeta pairing analysis, TRAV12-1 was found to pair preferentially with TRBV2, and CDR3 homology was shown by the resulting paired TCRs. Compared with control subjects, Lofgren's syndrome patients reportedly showed the greatest expansion in the V gene segments TRAV12-1 and TRBV2. Recognition of a sarcoidosis-associated antigen was only suggested, and the antigen itself remained putative and was not identified. TRAV12-1 and TRBV2 CDR3 motifs were reported to be shared among multiple Löfgren's syndrome patients, suggesting public CD4+ TCR repertoires.

This clonotype registers as medium-sized (0.01 to 0.1%) within its sample. Its target antigen remains unknown. Nothing much larger sits one base from this clone, and base qualities are not available. Reading from cysteine to phenylalanine, the CDR3 counts 18 amino acids. Here the CDR3 DNA is all that survives: 54 bases in frame from base 1. From the germline V gene, CDR1 is SGHRS and CDR2 is YFSETQ. At the junction V is shortened by 4 bases and J by 0 bases, with 20 bases in between. The sequencing machine was an Illumina MiSeq. TCRdb trimmed public reads at Q25 via fastp, called clones via MiXCR and kept in-frame beta chains. Entries that share a CDR3 protein sequence are merged under the most common genes and DNA. Recorded for this sample are about 480 distinct CDR3 sequences; roughly 32% of them occurred a single time. Roughly 23% of the sample lies in the top ten.

The receptor was isolated from a human donor with sarcoidosis (Löfgren's syndrome or another form), or a control subject (not recorded which). Sequencing was performed on CD4+ T cells from PBMCs. The sequence links TRBV5-1 to TRBJ1-3; no confident D gene assignment can be made. The CDR3 amino acid sequence is: CASSPTLMARSSGNTIYF. DNA sequence: TGCGCCAGCAGCCCAACCTTGATGGCCCGAAGCTCTGGAAACACCATATATTTT.